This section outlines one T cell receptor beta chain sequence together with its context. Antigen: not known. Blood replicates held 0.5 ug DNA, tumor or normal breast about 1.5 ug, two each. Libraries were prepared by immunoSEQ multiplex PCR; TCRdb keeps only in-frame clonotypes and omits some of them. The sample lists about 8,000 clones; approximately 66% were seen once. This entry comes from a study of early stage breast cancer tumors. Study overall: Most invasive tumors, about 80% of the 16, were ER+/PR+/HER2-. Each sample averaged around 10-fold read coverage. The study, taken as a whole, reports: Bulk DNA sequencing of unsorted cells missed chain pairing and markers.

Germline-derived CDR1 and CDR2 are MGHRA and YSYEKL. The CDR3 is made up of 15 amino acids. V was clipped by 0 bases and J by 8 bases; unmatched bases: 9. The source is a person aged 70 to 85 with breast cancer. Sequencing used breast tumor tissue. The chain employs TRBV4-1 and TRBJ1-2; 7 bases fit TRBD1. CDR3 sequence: CASSQDPGGSIGYTF. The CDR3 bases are TGCGCCAGCAGCCAAGACCCAGGGGGTTCGATCGGCTACACCTTC.